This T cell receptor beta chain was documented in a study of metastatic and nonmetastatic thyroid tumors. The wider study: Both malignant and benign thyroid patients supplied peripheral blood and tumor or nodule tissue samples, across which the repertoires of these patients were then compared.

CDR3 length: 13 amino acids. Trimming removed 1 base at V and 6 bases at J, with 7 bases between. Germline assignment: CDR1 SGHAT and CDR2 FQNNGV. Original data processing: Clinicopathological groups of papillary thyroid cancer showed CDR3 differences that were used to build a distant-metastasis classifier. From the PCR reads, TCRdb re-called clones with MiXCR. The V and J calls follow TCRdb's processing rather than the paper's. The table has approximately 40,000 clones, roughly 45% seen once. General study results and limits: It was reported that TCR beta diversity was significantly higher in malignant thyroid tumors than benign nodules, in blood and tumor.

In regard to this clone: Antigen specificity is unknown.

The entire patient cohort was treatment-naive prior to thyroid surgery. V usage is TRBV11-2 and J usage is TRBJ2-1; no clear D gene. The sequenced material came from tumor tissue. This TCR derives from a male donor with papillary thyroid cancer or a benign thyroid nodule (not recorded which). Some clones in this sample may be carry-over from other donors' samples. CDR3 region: CASSLGAFNEQFF. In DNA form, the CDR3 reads TGTGCCAGCAGCTTAGGGGCTTTCAATGAGCAGTTCTTC.